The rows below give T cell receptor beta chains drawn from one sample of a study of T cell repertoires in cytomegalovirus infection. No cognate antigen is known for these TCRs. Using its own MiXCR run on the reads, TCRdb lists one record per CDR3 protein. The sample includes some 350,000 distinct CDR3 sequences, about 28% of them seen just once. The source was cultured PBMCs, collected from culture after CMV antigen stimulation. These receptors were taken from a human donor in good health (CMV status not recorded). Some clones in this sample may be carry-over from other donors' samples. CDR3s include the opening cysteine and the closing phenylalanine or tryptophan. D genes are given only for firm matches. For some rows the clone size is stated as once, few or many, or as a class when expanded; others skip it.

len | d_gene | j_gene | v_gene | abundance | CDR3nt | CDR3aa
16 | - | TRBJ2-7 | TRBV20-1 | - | TGCAGTGCTAGAGATTCTCGGAGGGGTAGCTCCTACGAGCAGTACTTC | CSARDSRRGSSYEQYF
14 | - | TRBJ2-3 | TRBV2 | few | TGTGCCAGCAGATTTGCAGGGGGCACAGATACGCAGTATTTT | CASRFAGGTDTQYF
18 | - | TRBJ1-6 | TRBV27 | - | TGTGCCAGCAGTTTATCGCCCCCCACAGGGAGTTATAATTCACCCCTCCACTTT | CASSLSPPTGSYNSPLHF
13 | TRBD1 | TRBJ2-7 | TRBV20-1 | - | TGCAGTGTCCCCAGACAGGGCATCTACGAGCAGTACTTC | CSVPRQGIYEQYF
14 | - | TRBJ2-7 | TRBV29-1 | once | TGCAGCGTTGTCGGGGGATCTGGGACCTACGAGCAGTACTTC | CSVVGGSGTYEQYF
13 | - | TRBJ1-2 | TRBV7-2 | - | TGTGCCAGCAGCTTAGAACAGTACTATGGCTACACCTTC | CASSLEQYYGYTF
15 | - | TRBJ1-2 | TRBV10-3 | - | TGTGCCATCAGTGAGGGGGCCGGACGGAACTATGGCTACACCTTC | CAISEGAGRNYGYTF
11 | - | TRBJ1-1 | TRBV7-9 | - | TGTGCCAGCAGCGCCGTCACTGAAGCTTTCTTT | CASSAVTEAFF
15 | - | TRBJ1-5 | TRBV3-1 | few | TGTGCCAGCAGCCGCAAGTGGGGAGACGATCAGCCCCAGCATTTT | CASSRKWGDDQPQHF
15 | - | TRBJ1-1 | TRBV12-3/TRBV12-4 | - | TGTGCCAGCAGTTTAGGGTGGGGGGTGAACACTGAAGCTTTCTTT | CASSLGWGVNTEAFF
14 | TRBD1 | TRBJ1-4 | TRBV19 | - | TGTGCCAGTAGCCGGACAGGGGTCAATGAAAAACTGTTTTTT | CASSRTGVNEKLFF
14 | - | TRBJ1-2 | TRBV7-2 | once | TGTGCCAGCAGCTTAGGAGGGGGGGGCGGAGGCTACACCTTC | CASSLGGGGGGYTF
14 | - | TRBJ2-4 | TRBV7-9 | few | TGTGCCAGCGGATCGAGGGGGGCCAAAAACATTCAGTACTTC | CASGSRGAKNIQYF
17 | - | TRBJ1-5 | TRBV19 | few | TGTGCCAGTAGTAGAGGGACATATCGGGTAATAAGTCAGCCCCAGCATTTT | CASSRGTYRVISQPQHF
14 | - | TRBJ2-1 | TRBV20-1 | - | TGCAGTGCTGACCTCCGGGCGGGTTACAATGAGCAGTTCTTC | CSADLRAGYNEQFF
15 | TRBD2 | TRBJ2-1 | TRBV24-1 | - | TGTGCCACCAGTGAAGGCAGCGGGAGGTACAATGAGCAGTTCTTC | CATSEGSGRYNEQFF
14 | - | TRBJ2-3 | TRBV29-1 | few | TGCAGCGTTAGCAAGGCCGGGGGCACAGATACGCAGTATTTT | CSVSKAGGTDTQYF
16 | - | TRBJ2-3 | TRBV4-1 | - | TGCGCCAGCAGCCAAGACGGGGGGACAAACACAGATACGCAGTATTTT | CASSQDGGTNTDTQYF
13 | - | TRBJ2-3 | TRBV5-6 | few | TGTGCCAGCAGCTGGGGCCGCACAGATACGCAGTATTTT | CASSWGRTDTQYF
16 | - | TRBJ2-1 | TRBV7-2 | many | TGTGCCAGCAGCTTAGGTCCGGCCGCTACAAACAATGAGCAGTTCTTC | CASSLGPAATNNEQFF
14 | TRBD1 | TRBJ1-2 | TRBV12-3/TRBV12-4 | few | TGTGCCAGCAGTCCCGACAGGGTGAACTATGGCTACACCTTC | CASSPDRVNYGYTF
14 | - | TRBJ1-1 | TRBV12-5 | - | TGTGCTAGTGGTATGGACGGGTGGAACACTGAAGCTTTCTTT | CASGMDGWNTEAFF
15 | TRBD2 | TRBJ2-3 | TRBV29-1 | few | TGCAGCGTTGAGCCGGCTAGCGGGGGGTCAGATACGCAGTATTTT | CSVEPASGGSDTQYF
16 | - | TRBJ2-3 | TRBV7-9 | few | TGTGCCAGCAGCCGCCCTGGGCGGGACGGCGCAGATACGCAGTATTTT | CASSRPGRDGADTQYF
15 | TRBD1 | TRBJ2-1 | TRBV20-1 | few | TGCAGTGCTAGAGACGTATACCGGGACAGGGACAAGCTGGTCTTC | CSARDVYRDRDKLVF
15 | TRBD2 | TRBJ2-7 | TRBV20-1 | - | TGCAGTGCTACCGGGACTAGCGGGAGCTACCACGAGCAGTACTTC | CSATGTSGSYHEQYF
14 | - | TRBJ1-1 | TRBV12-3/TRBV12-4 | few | TGTGCCAGCAGTCTCGGGGGGTACGTGAGGGCGGCTTTCTTT | CASSLGGYVRAAFF
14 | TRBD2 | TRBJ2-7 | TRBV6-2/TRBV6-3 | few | TGTGCCAGCAAGACTAGCGGTGCTAGATACGAGCAGTACTTC | CASKTSGARYEQYF
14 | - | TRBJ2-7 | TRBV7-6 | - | TGTGCCAGCAAAGGGCCTTACCAAATCTACGAGCAGTACTTC | CASKGPYQIYEQYF
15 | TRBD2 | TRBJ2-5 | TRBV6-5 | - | TGTGCCAGCAGTTCTAGCGGGTACTTCCAAGAGACCCAGTACTTC | CASSSSGYFQETQYF
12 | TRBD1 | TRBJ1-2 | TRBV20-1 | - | TGCAGTGCTAAAGGGGGCCTGGGGGGCTACACCTTC | CSAKGGLGGYTF
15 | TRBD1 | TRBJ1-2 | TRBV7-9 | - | TGTGCCAGCAGCTTGGACTGGACAGGGGATGCGGGCTACACCTTC | CASSLDWTGDAGYTF
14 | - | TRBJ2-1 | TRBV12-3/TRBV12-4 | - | TGTGCCAGCAGTTTGACAGTCTCCTACAATGAGCAGTTCTTC | CASSLTVSYNEQFF
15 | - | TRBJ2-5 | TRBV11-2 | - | TGTGCCAGCAGCACCTTAGGGGCGGGCTTAGAGACCCAGTACTTC | CASSTLGAGLETQYF
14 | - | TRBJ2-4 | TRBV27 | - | TGTGCCAGCAGTCCCCGGTGGAGTGGTTCCATTCAGTACTTC | CASSPRWSGSIQYF
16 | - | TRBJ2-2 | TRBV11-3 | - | TGTGCCAGCAGCTTAGATCGACCGGGGAACACCGGGGAGCTGTTTTTT | CASSLDRPGNTGELFF
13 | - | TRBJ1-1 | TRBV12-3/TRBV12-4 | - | TGTGCCAGCAGTTGGGACTGGGGCACTGAAGCTTTCTTT | CASSWDWGTEAFF
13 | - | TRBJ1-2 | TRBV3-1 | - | TGTGCCAGCAGCCAAGAGGGGATCTATGGCTACACCTTC | CASSQEGIYGYTF
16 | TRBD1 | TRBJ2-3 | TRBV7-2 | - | TGTGCCAGCAGCCTCCTCCGGGACAGGGGGGCAGATACGCAGTATTTT | CASSLLRDRGADTQYF
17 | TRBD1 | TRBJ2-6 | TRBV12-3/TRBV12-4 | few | TGTGCCAGCAGAAGCGGACAGGGGGACTCTGGGGCCAACGTCCTGACTTTC | CASRSGQGDSGANVLTF
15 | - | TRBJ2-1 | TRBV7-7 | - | TGTGCCAGCAGCTTAGATTCCGGACAGTACAATGAGCAGTTCTTC | CASSLDSGQYNEQFF
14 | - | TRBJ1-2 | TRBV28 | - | TGTGCCAGCAGTCTCACCCAGGGTCGGTATGGCTACACCTTC | CASSLTQGRYGYTF
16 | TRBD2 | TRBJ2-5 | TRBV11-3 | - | TGTGCCAGCAGCTTAGGGACTAGCGGGGCTTTAGAGACCCAGTACTTC | CASSLGTSGALETQYF
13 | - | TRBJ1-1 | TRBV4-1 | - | TGCGCCAGCAGCCAAGTAAGGGAAGGAGAAGCTTTCTTT | CASSQVREGEAFF
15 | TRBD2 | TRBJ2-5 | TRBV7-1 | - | TGTGCCAGCAGCCTCGGGGGAGGGTCCGGAGAGACCCAGTACTTC | CASSLGGGSGETQYF
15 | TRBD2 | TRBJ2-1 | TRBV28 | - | TGTGCCAGCACCTTTCCCGGGACTACTAACAATGAGCAGTTCTTC | CASTFPGTTNNEQFF
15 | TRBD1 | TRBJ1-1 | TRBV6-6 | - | TGTGCCAGCAGTGTGAGATCGGGTCAGGGGGCAAAGGCTTTCTTT | CASSVRSGQGAKAFF
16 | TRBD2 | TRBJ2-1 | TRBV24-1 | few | TGTGCCACCAGTGATACACTAGCGGGAGGGCCTAGTGAGCAGTTCTTC | CATSDTLAGGPSEQFF
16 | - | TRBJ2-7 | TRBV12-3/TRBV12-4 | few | TGTGCCAGCAGTTTATCCCGGGGCCTAACCTCCTACGAGCAGTACTTC | CASSLSRGLTSYEQYF
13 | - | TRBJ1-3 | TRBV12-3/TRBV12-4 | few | TGTGCCAGCACGGGGGGCTCTGGAAACACCATATATTTT | CASTGGSGNTIYF
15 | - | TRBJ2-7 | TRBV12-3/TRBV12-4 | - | TGTGCCAGCAGCCCCGGACAGTACCCTACCTACGAGCAGTACTTC | CASSPGQYPTYEQYF